This T cell receptor beta chain was sequenced during a study of blood T cell repertoires in COVID-19. At the level of the study: Sites in the United States, Italy and Spain provided acute and convalescent COVID-19 samples. Sample material is recorded as cDNA or gDNA derived from T cells, B-cell-depleted T cells, or PBMCs.

Enrolled during active infection, Seattle patients were then followed longitudinally. Clones were read by immunoSEQ multiplex PCR, and TCRdb kept only the in-frame ones, dropping some. Altogether roughly 150,000 clones are present, approximately 85% being singletons, with the ten largest covering under 7.5%. Trimming pared 1 base from V and 7 bases from J, leaving 12 bases between. Germline-derived CDR1 and CDR2 are SGHRS and YFSETQ. This CDR3 is built from 13 residues. The origin of this receptor is a man older than 75 with COVID-19, enrolled during active disease. This sequence joins TRBV5-1 and TRBJ2-7, with D unresolved. Input material: peripheral blood. CDR3 protein: CASSLSHPGEQYF. CDR3 nucleotide sequence: TGCGCCAGCAGCTTGAGCCACCCTGGTGAGCAGTACTTC.